The 11 T cell receptor beta chains below were found in one sample sequenced in a study of type 1 and type 2 diabetes patients. The PCR template was genomic DNA. A primer set of 30 forward and 13 reverse primers amplified the CDR3. Each CDR3 protein is one row after TCRdb ran MiXCR on the multiplex PCR reads. The sample carries a few hundred thousand distinct CDR3 sequences, more than 40% recorded once. Sample: peripheral blood mononuclear cells (PBMCs). The receptors were gathered from a young man with type 2 diabetes.

The V and J genes are TRBV5-1 and TRBJ1-5, with 11 nucleotides matching TRBD1. With 4 bases clipped from V and 4 bases from J, the junction kept 4 bases outside the gene matches. In germline, CDR1 is SGHRS, CDR2 YFSETQ. The length of the CDR3 is 15 residues. The CDR3, as DNA: TGCGCCAGCAGCGGCGGGACAGGGGGGAATCAGCCCCAGCATTTT. Translated: CASSGGTGGNQPQHF.

The CDR3 here is CSARRLAEYEQYF. CDR3 DNA: TGCAGTGCTAGAAGACTAGCGGAGTACGAGCAGTACTTC. J is TRBJ2-7 and V is TRBV20-1; the match to TRBD2 covers 9 bases. The V and J ends lost 2 bases and 4 bases, in that order; junction bases with no gene match: 3. Germline V gene lookup returns CDR1 DFQATT and CDR2 SNEGSKA (reference sequence). The CDR3 covers 13 residues.

In DNA form, the CDR3 reads TGCAGTGCTGTTAGCCAGCAGGGACGGCCCTCCTACAATGAGCAGTTCTTC. As protein: CSAVSQQGRPSYNEQFF. The rearrangement links TRBV20-1 to TRBJ2-1, with D possibly called TRBD1 or TRBD2 (5 bases each). The CDR3 is made up of 17 amino acids. Germline CDR1 reads DFQATT; CDR2 reads SNEGSKA (reference sequence). V lost 5 bases to trimming and J lost 0 bases, with 20 bases between them.

The rearrangement uses TRBV19 and TRBJ2-3; 8 nucleotides match TRBD2. This CDR3 contains 14 residues. Trimming at V came to 4 bases and at J to 6 bases, leaving 6 bases not matched to a gene. Germline V CDR1 and CDR2: LNHDA, SQIVND (reference sequence). This CDR3 reads CASSTTAGVDTQYF. The CDR3 DNA follows: TGTGCCAGTAGTACCACAGCGGGAGTGGATACGCAGTATTTT.

J is TRBJ1-1 and V is TRBV6-5; D remains unclear. CDR1 and CDR2 from the germline V gene are MNHEY and SVGAGI. The CDR3 consists of 13 residues. V shed 10 bases and J shed 4 bases, with 16 bases lying between them. As DNA, the CDR3 is TGTGCCATCACCAATGGGCTATTCACTGAAGCTTTCTTT. Its translation: CAITNGLFTEAFF.

This sequence joins TRBV12-3 or TRBV12-4 and TRBJ1-1, with 7 positions matching TRBD1. The junction had 5 bases not matched to a gene; V was cut back by 5 bases and J by 5 bases. The CDR3 is made up of 13 amino acids. CDR3 in DNA: TGTGCCAGCAGTACGACAGGGAGTACTGAAGCTTTCTTT. Translated: CASSTTGSTEAFF.

The sample holds a few counts of this clonotype. The V and J genes are TRBV5-1 and TRBJ2-5; D call uncertain. The J call may be wrong; the DNA end is better matched by TRBJ2-1. This CDR3 has 12 residues. Germline CDR1 SGHRS, CDR2 YFSETQ. The DNA of the CDR3 is TGCGCCAGCAGCTTCCGCTTGAATGAGCAGTTCTTC. The encoded protein is CASSFRLNEQFF.

The V gene is TRBV19, the J gene TRBJ2-3; D call uncertain. The CDR3 loop spans 11 amino acids. In germline, CDR1 is LNHDA, CDR2 SQIVND (reference sequence). With 5 bases removed from V and 6 bases from J, the gap between germline ends came to 6 bases. CDR3 amino acids: CASSQLDTQYF. The CDR3 DNA reads as TGTGCCAGTAGTCAGCTGGATACGCAGTATTTT.

This sequence joins TRBV6-5 and TRBJ1-2; the match to TRBD1 covers 7 bases. The junction had 8 bases not matched to a gene; V was cut back by 2 bases and J by 5 bases. The CDR3 contains 15 residues. CDR1 is MNHEY, CDR2 SVGAGI, per germline. CDR3 in amino acids: CASSYRDSGGYGYTF. DNA for the CDR3: TGTGCCAGCAGTTACCGGGACAGTGGGGGGTATGGCTACACCTTC.

This clonotype has just a few counts. This sequence joins TRBV13 and TRBJ2-1; possible D gene TRBD2, 5 bases. This CDR3 contains 16 residues. CDR1 is PRHDT, CDR2 FYEKMQ, per germline (reference sequence). V lost 6 bases and J 4 bases, leaving 19 bases between the germline ends. The CDR3 region is CASSEAPGLIYNEQFF. The CDR3 DNA reads TGTGCCAGCAGTGAAGCGCCTGGACTGATTTACAATGAGCAGTTCTTC.

As to this clonotype: One junction end does not reproduce the germline sequence, and a read error may be involved. The CDR3 nucleotides read TGTGCCAGCAGCCAAGATCGGGCAGGGTGGCACTTC. It translates to CASSQDRAGWHF. The chain combines TRBV4-2 with TRBJ2-7, with D tentatively TRBD1 (5 bases). The CDR3 has 12 amino acids. Germline V gene lookup returns CDR1 LGHNA and CDR2 YNFKEQ.